This entry features one T cell receptor (beta chain) sequence. Its antigen is still unknown. Trimming took off 4 bases at V and 3 bases at J, with 22 bases between the two ends. CDR1 and CDR2 (germline): MGHRA, YSYEKL. The CDR3 has 18 amino acids. The data were obtained in a study of T cell responses to AZD1222 COVID-19 vaccine. Broader study findings: Repertoires were obtained only post-peak T cell response. Possibly, clonal diversity was underestimated; donors were largely white British and included more females. Just 5 to 7 people given AZD1222 tested seropositive at baseline.

Profiling relied on immunoSEQ multiplex PCR, and the TCRdb table lists in-frame clones only, not all of them. Of 200,000 or so clones listed, 90% to 95% were seen once; the top ten hold 1%. Whether given at about 4 or about 12 weeks, second doses were pooled. Sequences were derived from peripheral blood, sampled 28 days after the second AZD1222 dose. This receptor was taken from an adult who received the AZD1222 COVID-19 vaccine. V usage is TRBV4-1 and J usage is TRBJ1-5; D perhaps matches TRBD1 (6 bases). The CDR3 loop is CASSLSGRRTETNQPQHF. The CDR3 DNA follows: TGCGCCAGCAGCCTAAGCGGCAGGCGGACAGAAACCAATCAGCCCCAGCATTTT.